The source of this T cell receptor (beta chain) is a study of control samples from healthy donors and cancer patients. The table lists this clone with a count of one. Here immunoSEQ multiplex PCR was the method, and the copy in TCRdb shows in-frame clones only, minus some. The data show some 96,000 clones, just over 90% seen once. The ends lost 0 bases at V and 3 bases at J; junction bases unmatched: 1. Germline loops: CDR1 LNHNV, CDR2 YYDKDF (reference sequence). This CDR3 region has 16 residues. The chain couples TRBV15 to TRBJ2-1; 11 bases align to TRBD2. This TCR was sampled from a man aged 18-30 years in good health. What was sequenced was blood. As DNA, the CDR3 is TGTGCCACCAGCAGAGAGGGACTAGCGGACTACAATGAGCAGTTCTTC. It specifies CATSREGLADYNEQFF.